This TCR beta chain was sequenced for a study of blood T cell repertoires in COVID-19. Trimming took off 1 base at V and 3 bases at J, with 10 bases between the two ends. Germline CDR1 is MGHRA and CDR2 is YSYEKL. The length of the CDR3 is 15 residues. TCRdb's table, derived via immunoSEQ multiplex PCR, lists solely in-frame clones and lacks some. The sample includes around 300,000 clones, about nine tenths seen only once; the top ten take around 3%. Across under 25 US areas, participants ranged in age from roughly 18 to 95 years. Assignment of participants to cohorts was predicated upon participant-reported clinical history.

The chain uses TRBV4-1 and TRBJ1-5; TRBD1 might be the D (6 bases). The sequence came from a woman aged 50 to 65 who had recovered from COVID-19. Specimen: PBMCs or T cells enriched from blood (not recorded which). The CDR3 DNA reads as TGCGCCAGCAGCCAAGGGACAGCTTACAATCAGCCCCAGCATTTT. It specifies CASSQGTAYNQPQHF.